This T cell receptor (beta chain) appears in the sequencing data of a study of prognosis after radiotherapy for stage I lung cancer. In the study overall: About seven of the patients had squamous cell carcinoma tumors, while roughly 13 had adenocarcinoma tumors. Study outcomes and limitations: Counts of unique TCR clones fell following stereotactic body radiation therapy, median roughly 9,900 versus 7,200.

For this clonotype: Its antigen is as yet unknown.

Researchers used two-round multiplex PCR to amplify TCR beta CDR3 starting from genomic DNA. Every TRBV and TRBJ gene had its own specific primer in first-round PCR. TCRdb re-called the multiplex PCR reads through MiXCR, storing one row per CDR3 protein. The sample holds approximately 26,000 distinct CDR3 sequences, 40% seen once. The CDR3 spans 14 residues. Germline V gene sequence: CDR1 MRHNA, CDR2 SNTAGT. With 4 bases clipped from V and 6 bases from J, the junction kept 4 bases outside the gene matches. The sequence derives from a donor aged 50 or older with non-small cell lung cancer. The rearrangement joins TRBV6-4 to TRBJ2-1; TRBD1 matches 9 bases. The sample consisted of PBMCs, taken before or after stereotactic body radiation therapy (not recorded which). This chain's CDR3 is CASSVETGGNEQFF. The CDR3 DNA reads as TGTGCCAGCAGTGTGGAGACAGGGGGCAATGAGCAGTTCTTC.